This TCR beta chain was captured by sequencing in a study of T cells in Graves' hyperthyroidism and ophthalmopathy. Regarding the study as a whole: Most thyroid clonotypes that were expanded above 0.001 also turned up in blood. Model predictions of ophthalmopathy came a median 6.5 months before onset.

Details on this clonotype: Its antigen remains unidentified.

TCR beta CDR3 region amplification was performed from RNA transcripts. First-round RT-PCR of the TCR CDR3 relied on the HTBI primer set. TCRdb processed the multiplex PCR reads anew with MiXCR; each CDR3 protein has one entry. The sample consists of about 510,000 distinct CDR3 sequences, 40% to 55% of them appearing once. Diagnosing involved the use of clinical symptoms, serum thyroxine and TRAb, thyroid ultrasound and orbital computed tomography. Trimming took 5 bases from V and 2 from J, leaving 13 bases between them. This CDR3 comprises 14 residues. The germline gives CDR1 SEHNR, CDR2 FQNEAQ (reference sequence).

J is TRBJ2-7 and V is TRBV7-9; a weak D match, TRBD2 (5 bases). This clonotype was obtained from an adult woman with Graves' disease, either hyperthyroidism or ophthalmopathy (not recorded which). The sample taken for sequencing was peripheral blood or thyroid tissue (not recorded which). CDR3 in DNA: TGTGCCAGCAGCCTCGGGATAGGCGCCTACGAGCAGTACTTC. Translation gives CASSLGIGAYEQYF.